The 30 T cell receptor beta chains listed next were all sequenced from one sample in a study of blood T cell repertoires in COVID-19. Data came from immunoSEQ multiplex PCR; TCRdb stores just in-frame clones and leaves some out. The data contain roughly 100,000 clones, about 70% of them seen just once; the ten biggest clones take up less than 1%. The sample consisted of peripheral blood. Receptors originate from a human donor with acute or convalescent COVID-19. The donor label of this sample is uncertain.

Ten or more counts support this clone. The chain couples TRBV11-2 to TRBJ1-2; D may be TRBD1 (5 bases). The CDR3 spans 13 residues. CDR1 is SGHAT, CDR2 FQNNGV, per germline. Between the trimmed V and J ends, which lost 0 bases and 8 bases, there was a span of 10 bases. The CDR3 coding sequence is TGTGCCAGCAGCTTAGATATGACAGAAGGCTACACCTTC. Translating gives CASSLDMTEGYTF.

In this sample, this clone turned up a few times. The J gene is TRBJ1-2, the V gene TRBV9; the match to TRBD1 covers 7 bases. This CDR3 has 15 amino acids. Germline values: CDR1 SGDLS, CDR2 YYNGEE. The trim removed 0 bases at V and 0 bases at J, leaving 2 bases unmatched. CDR3 residues: CASSVGDSSNYGYTF. Written as DNA, the CDR3 is TGTGCCAGCAGCGTAGGGGACAGCTCTAACTATGGCTACACCTTC.

This clone has just one count. The chain couples TRBV4-1 to TRBJ2-5; TRBD2 aligns across 7 bases. V lost 2 bases, J lost 5 bases, and 11 bases stayed unmatched. Germline V gene sequence: CDR1 MGHRA, CDR2 YSYEKL. The CDR3 runs 16 residues. The CDR3, as DNA: TGCGCCAGCAGCCAAAACCCAGCGGGGTTCTTTGAGACCCAGTACTTC. Translating gives CASSQNPAGFFETQYF.

The genes are TRBV3-1 (or the pseudogene TRBV3-2) and TRBJ1-1, with no clear D. The V end lost 6 bases, the J end lost 3 bases, and 8 bases lay between the germline ends. The length of the CDR3 is 12 residues. The germline V gene encodes CDR1 LGHDT and CDR2 YNNKEL (reference sequence). The CDR3 here is CASSLGYTEAFF. CDR3 DNA: TGTGCCAGCAGTCTCGGGTACACTGAAGCTTTCTTT.

The chain has TRBV7-2 and TRBJ2-3, with 8 bases aligning to TRBD2. After removal of 3 bases from V and 6 bases from J, the junction contained 5 bases not matched to a gene. The germline V gene has CDR1 SGHTA and CDR2 FQGNSA. The CDR3 totals 14 residues. Written as DNA, the CDR3 is TGTGCCAGCAGCTTCACGGGGGGGCGTGATACGCAGTATTTT. Protein product: CASSFTGGRDTQYF.

This clone was counted only a few times. V and J are TRBV10-3 and TRBJ1-5, with D possibly matching TRBD1 (5 bases). Germline assignment: CDR1 ENHRY and CDR2 SYGVKD. The CDR3 is made up of 14 amino acids. V lost 5 bases and J 3 bases, leaving 11 bases between the germline ends. The CDR3 DNA follows: TGTGCCATCAGTAATACAGGAGACAATCAGCCCCAGCATTTT. Translated: CAISNTGDNQPQHF.

The V and J genes are TRBV5-8 and TRBJ1-6; D is uncertain. This CDR3 is 11 amino acids long. Germline CDR1 reads SGHTS; CDR2 reads YDEGEE. V was pared by 2 bases and J by 11 bases, with 5 bases between. CDR3 sequence reads: CASSFLTPLHF. The CDR3 coding sequence is TGTGCCAGCAGCTTTCTTACACCCCTCCACTTT.

The chain is built from TRBV24-1 and TRBJ2-1, with 9 nucleotides matching TRBD1. V dropped 3 bases and J dropped 4; count of bases not matched to a gene: 9. Germline V gene lookup returns CDR1 KGHDR and CDR2 SFDVKD. The CDR3 is 17 residues long. DNA of the CDR3: TGTGCCACCAGTGATATACTAACCGGGACAGGGTACAATGAGCAGTTCTTC. This gives the protein CATSDILTGTGYNEQFF.

This chain links TRBV3-1 (or the pseudogene TRBV3-2) with TRBJ2-1, with 8 positions matching TRBD1. Germline CDR1 is LGHDT and CDR2 is YNNKEL (reference sequence). The CDR3 totals 14 residues. The trim removed 3 bases at V and 6 bases at J, leaving 4 bases unmatched. CDR3 sequence reads: CASSQDRELNEQFF. The CDR3 DNA is TGTGCCAGCAGCCAGGACAGGGAGCTCAATGAGCAGTTCTTC.

This clone showed up just once. The chain is built from TRBV29-1 and TRBJ1-5; D unresolved. The ends were cut back, 7 bases at V and 4 bases at J, with 14 bases in the middle. The CDR3 is 13 residues long. The germline gives CDR1 SQVTM, CDR2 ANQGSEA. The CDR3 protein is CSAAEGWNQPQHF. Here the CDR3 DNA reads TGCAGCGCGGCGGAGGGCTGGAATCAGCCCCAGCATTTT.

The chain couples TRBV27 to TRBJ1-2; D perhaps matches TRBD1 (6 bases). This CDR3 has 14 residues. Trimming took 5 bases from V and 3 from J, leaving 13 bases between them. Germline V lookup: CDR1 MNHEY, CDR2 SMNVEV (reference sequence). The CDR3 region has the DNA TGTGCCAGCAGTAACAGGGTTGGGGACTATGGCTACACCTTC. Translated: CASSNRVGDYGYTF.

This clone has just a few counts. The chain recombines TRBV5-1 with TRBJ1-1, with 10 nucleotides matching TRBD1. CDR1 is SGHRS and CDR2 is YFSETQ in the germline V gene. The junction had 13 bases not matched to a gene; V was cut back by 4 bases and J by 7 bases. The CDR3 covers 16 residues. The DNA of the CDR3 is TGCGCCAGCAGCACCGGGACAGGGGCAGGAAGGAATGAAGCTTTCTTT. Translated, it gives CASSTGTGAGRNEAFF.

The chain joins TRBV5-1 to TRBJ1-6, with D unresolved. This CDR3 spans 15 amino acids. V was shortened by 1 base and J by 10 bases, with 15 bases between the two germline ends. CDR1 SGHRS and CDR2 YFSETQ come from the germline V gene. CDR3 sequence: CASSLSGGERSPLHF. CDR3 nucleotides: TGCGCCAGCAGCTTGAGCGGCGGCGAAAGATCACCCCTCCACTTT.

The rearrangement links TRBV6-5 to TRBJ2-3; a weak D match, TRBD1 (5 bases). The V end was cut by 0 bases, the J end by 7 bases, with 17 bases between. Germline V gene lookup returns CDR1 MNHEY and CDR2 SVGAGI. This CDR3 region has 16 residues. In nucleotides, the CDR3 is TGTGCCAGCAGTTACTCGAGACAGCCACCCCTCCATACGCAGTATTTT. Translated, it gives CASSYSRQPPLHTQYF.

The chain recombines TRBV2 with TRBJ1-5, with 7 bases identical to TRBD1. Germline CDR1 and CDR2: SNHLY and FYNNEI. This CDR3 has 14 residues. CDR3 region: CVSKGGTADQPQHF. The CDR3 DNA reads TGTGTCTCCAAAGGAGGGACAGCTGATCAGCCCCAGCATTTT.

The chain has TRBV7-2 and TRBJ2-3; D might be TRBD2 (6 bases). V dropped 5 bases and J dropped 0 bases, with 12 bases sitting between them. CDR1 is SGHTA, CDR2 FQGNSA, per germline. The CDR3 has 15 residues. The CDR3 reads CASSPGVGSTDTQYF. The CDR3 bases are TGTGCCAGCAGCCCGGGGGTAGGAAGCACAGATACGCAGTATTTT.

V and J are TRBV5-6 and TRBJ1-2; D unresolved. V gave up 1 base and J gave up 5 bases, with 9 bases separating them. Germline V gives CDR1 SGHDT, CDR2 YYEEEE. This CDR3 spans 13 amino acids. Here the CDR3 reads CASSLSSGYGYTF. CDR3 coding DNA: TGTGCCAGCAGCTTGTCATCAGGATATGGCTACACCTTC.

The V call is TRBV5-8, the J call TRBJ1-2, with D tentatively TRBD1 (6 bases). With 1 base removed from V and 6 bases from J, the gap between germline ends came to 10 bases. The V gene's germline CDR1 is SGHTS and CDR2 YDEGEE. The CDR3 has 13 amino acids. For the CDR3, the DNA is TGTGCCAGCAGCTTGCAGGGGCTACATGGCTACACCTTC. Translation: CASSLQGLHGYTF.

The chain links TRBV6-1 to TRBJ1-2; 7 bases align to TRBD1. With 2 bases clipped from V and 4 bases from J, the junction kept 10 bases outside the gene matches. The CDR3 covers 16 residues. Germline V lookup: CDR1 MNHNS, CDR2 SASEGT. CDR3 loop: CASSEKRGQTFYGYTF. The CDR3, as DNA: TGTGCCAGCAGTGAAAAACGGGGACAGACATTCTATGGCTACACCTTC.

The V call is TRBV30, the J call TRBJ1-5; TRBD1 is a possible D gene (5 bases). Trimming stripped 0 bases from V and 5 bases from J, with 8 bases between. Per germline, CDR1 GTSNPN and CDR2 SVGIG (reference sequence). The CDR3 covers 13 residues. For the CDR3, the DNA is TGTGCCTGGAGTGTCAGGGATTATCAGCCCCAGCATTTT. This gives the protein CAWSVRDYQPQHF.

This chain's CDR3 is CSVEDAGTGGSYEQYF. The CDR3 DNA sequence: TGCAGCGTTGAAGACGCCGGGACAGGGGGCTCCTACGAGCAGTACTTC. This sequence joins TRBV29-1 and TRBJ2-7; 11 bases align to TRBD1. J lost 0 bases, V lost 0 bases, and 4 bases had no gene match. The CDR3 totals 16 residues. Germline V gene lookup returns CDR1 SQVTM and CDR2 ANQGSEA.

The rearrangement uses TRBV4-1 and TRBJ2-7; D may be TRBD2 (6 bases). CDR1 is MGHRA and CDR2 is YSYEKL in the germline V gene. Trimming stripped 1 base from V and 4 bases from J, with 11 bases between. The CDR3 totals 14 residues. The CDR3 loop is CASSQVSGPYEQYF. CDR3 nucleotides: TGCGCCAGCAGCCAAGTAAGCGGGCCTTACGAGCAGTACTTC.

V and J are TRBV7-8 and TRBJ1-2; 10 bases are shared with TRBD1. Per germline, CDR1 SGHVS and CDR2 FQNEAQ. V shed 4 bases and J 3 bases; nucleotides not matched to a gene: 5. The CDR3 length is 15 residues. CDR3 sequence: CASSSRDRGHYGYTF. CDR3 bases: TGTGCCAGCAGCTCCCGGGACAGGGGACACTATGGCTACACCTTC. Together with reference TRBV7-8 and TRBJ1-2, the CDR3 gives the full variable domain: GAGVSQSPRYKVAKRGQDVALRCDPISGHVSLFWYQQALGQGPEFLTYFQNEAQLDKSGLPSDRFFAERPEGSVSTLKIQRTQQEDSAVYLCASSSRDRGHYGYTFGSGTRLTVV.

This chain joins TRBV3-1 (or the pseudogene TRBV3-2) and TRBJ2-3; TRBD1 matches at 9 bases. Germline CDR1 LGHDT, CDR2 YNNKEL (reference sequence). With 1 base clipped from V and 2 bases from J, the junction kept 7 bases outside the gene matches. There are 17 residues in the CDR3. The CDR3 coding sequence is TGTGCCAGCAGCCAAGGGAACAGGGGGCGAATCACAGATACGCAGTATTTT. Its translation: CASSQGNRGRITDTQYF.

V is TRBV10-1 and J is TRBJ2-7; a weak D match, TRBD2 (6 bases). Trimming stripped 8 bases from V and 5 bases from J, with 10 bases between. The CDR3 contains 11 residues. The germline V gene has CDR1 WNHNN and CDR2 SYGVQD (reference sequence). The CDR3 reads CASRGTHEQYV. CDR3 nucleotide sequence: TGCGCCAGCCGCGGGACCCACGAGCAGTACGTC.

This chain uses TRBV3-1 (or the pseudogene TRBV3-2) with TRBJ2-7; 8 bases agree with TRBD1. The junction had 6 bases not matched to a gene; V was cut back by 1 base and J by 4 bases. CDR3 size: 15 residues. CDR1 is LGHDT, CDR2 YNNKEL, per germline (reference sequence). CDR3 sequence (DNA): TGTGCCAGCAGCCAAGTAGGACAGGGAGGATACGAGCAGTACTTC. It encodes CASSQVGQGGYEQYF.

This sequence joins TRBV11-2 and TRBJ2-1; D is perhaps TRBD2 (5 bases). Germline CDR1 SGHAT, CDR2 FQNNGV. V gave up 2 bases and J gave up 0 bases, with 8 bases separating them. The CDR3 covers 15 residues. CDR3 region: CASSLRDSSYNEQFF. In DNA, the CDR3 is TGTGCCAGCAGCTTACGGGATAGCTCCTACAATGAGCAGTTCTTC.

This clone was seen only a few times. The genes are TRBV7-6 and TRBJ1-1; 8 bases fit TRBD1. This CDR3 spans 17 amino acids. V shed 5 bases, J shed 1 base, and the junction held 12 bases outside the gene matches. Per the germline V gene, CDR1 is SGHVS and CDR2 is FNYEAQ. The chain's CDR3 is CASSNGQGVIKNTEAFF. CDR3 nucleotides: TGTGCCAGCAGCAACGGACAGGGTGTTATAAAGAACACTGAAGCTTTCTTT.

The genes are TRBV15 and TRBJ2-7; a weak D match, TRBD1 (6 bases). V dropped 5 bases and J dropped 1 base, with 9 bases sitting between them. Germline V lookup: CDR1 LNHNV, CDR2 YYDKDF (reference sequence). The CDR3 length is 13 residues. The CDR3 coding sequence is TGTGCCACCAGCGCTGGACAGTCCTACGAGCAGTACTTC. It is translated as CATSAGQSYEQYF.

This chain links TRBV12-3 or TRBV12-4 with TRBJ2-1, with TRBD2 matching 7 bases. CDR3 length equals 13 residues. With 6 bases clipped from V and 4 bases from J, the junction kept 3 bases outside the gene matches. CDR3: CASRASGYNEQFF. The CDR3 coding sequence is TGTGCCAGCAGGGCTAGCGGTTACAATGAGCAGTTCTTC.